This TCR beta chain originates from a study of high-grade serous ovarian cancer treatment subgroups. Study observations and caveats: TCR clonal relatedness correlated positively with neoantigen level.

Profiling relied on immunoSEQ multiplex PCR, and the TCRdb table lists in-frame clones only, not all of them. The table records some 3,300 clones, about 70% of them present only once. There are a few counts of this clone. Its specificity is unknown. Tumor samples were taken before definitive surgery or chemotherapy. CDR1 and CDR2 from the germline V gene are LGHNT and FRNRAP. The CDR3 runs to 16 residues. V was pared by 6 bases and J by 0 bases, with 8 bases of the junction left unmatched. The origin of this receptor is a human donor with high-grade serous ovarian cancer. The sequencing sample was made of tumor tissue. V gene TRBV12-5 combines with J gene TRBJ2-1; 7 bases agree with TRBD2. DNA for the CDR3: TGTGCTAGTGGCCCACTAGCGTTTGTCTCCTACAATGAGCAGTTCTTC. Translated, it gives CASGPLAFVSYNEQFF.